A selection of T cell receptor beta chains follows, all from one sample in a study of T cells after yellow fever vaccination. Each CDR3 protein is one row after TCRdb ran MiXCR on the 5' RACE reads. This sample has about 630,000 distinct CDR3 sequences; roughly 12% occur once, and the top ten carry approximately 15%. Material: PBMCs, obtained on the day of the yellow fever booster vaccination. These receptors were collected from a man younger than 40 who received the YFV17D yellow fever vaccine. The conserved cysteine and the conserved F or W are not part of the CDR3 here. A D gene is named only where the DNA matches it firmly.

D: .
V: TRBV29-1
CDR3: SVLKNTEAF

D: TRBD2
V: TRBV11-2
CDR3: ASSLEASGRARGTQY

D: .
V: TRBV27
CDR3: ASSLSMVVAHEQY

D: .
V: TRBV5-1
CDR3: ASSRAGATGELF

D: .
V: TRBV24-1
CDR3: ALPNTDGYHSNEQF

D: TRBD1
V: TRBV10-2
CDR3: ASRETDRPLQH

D: TRBD1
V: TRBV20-1
CDR3: SARDFRDRITEAF

D: .
V: TRBV29-1
CDR3: SGAGYNEQF

D: .
V: TRBV7-9
CDR3: ASSPSAENTGELF

D: .
V: TRBV20-1
CDR3: SARDYPTQY

D: TRBD2
V: TRBV29-1
CDR3: SVVRLAAPYNEQF

D: TRBD2
V: TRBV9
CDR3: ASSVAAGGRYDNEQF

D: TRBD1
V: TRBV5-1
CDR3: ASSLPGQSYGYT

D: .
V: TRBV5-1
CDR3: ASSLEAFEGYGYT

D: .
V: TRBV10-3
CDR3: AIAGGDNSPLH

D: .
V: TRBV20-1
CDR3: SAYTAGANVLT

D: TRBD2
V: TRBV5-4
CDR3: ASSGAPTSGGYQETQY

D: .
V: TRBV18
CDR3: ASSPLPVNTGELF

D: .
V: TRBV6-5
CDR3: ASSFGGRPTDTQY

D: .
V: TRBV12-3/TRBV12-4
CDR3: ASSFPSGIFGGETTGELF

D: .
V: TRBV3-1
CDR3: ASSRSWGEQF

D: TRBD2
V: TRBV2
CDR3: ASSEGAGGRETQY

D: TRBD1
V: TRBV18
CDR3: ASSPGQSRPSNQPQH

D: .
V: TRBV25-1
CDR3: ASSQQVGAGYT

D: .
V: TRBV7-9
CDR3: ASSHRRNYDQETQY

D: TRBD1
V: TRBV4-2
CDR3: ASSQDYVGQGGYGYT

D: .
V: TRBV4-2
CDR3: ASRLDLGGNTIY

D: .
V: TRBV20-1
CDR3: SARDVMNTEAF

D: TRBD2
V: TRBV18
CDR3: ASSLSPGLGPNEQF

D: TRBD1
V: TRBV3-1
CDR3: ASSQEGPRQGRAF

D: .
V: TRBV20-1
CDR3: SASPQNTGELF

D: .
V: TRBV4-3
CDR3: ASSQEWLHRRGDTQY

D: .
V: TRBV20-1
CDR3: SASSYRLSYNEQF

D: TRBD1
V: TRBV12-3/TRBV12-4
CDR3: ASRYFQGAGGETQY

D: TRBD1
V: TRBV10-3
CDR3: AISRGTGLADTQY

D: .
V: TRBV9
CDR3: ASSATDIYNSSPLH

D: TRBD2
V: TRBV7-9
CDR3: ASSLGLAGPTGELF

D: .
V: TRBV5-6
CDR3: ASSTEPTSTDTQY

D: .
V: TRBV19
CDR3: ASGDTRDQPQH

D: .
V: TRBV7-2
CDR3: ASSMELSADTQY

D: TRBD2
V: TRBV6-2/TRBV6-3
CDR3: ASSYPTHGGRADTQY

D: .
V: TRBV15
CDR3: ATSLGASIDYEQY

D: TRBD1
V: TRBV2
CDR3: ASRTSGTGSDTQY

D: .
V: TRBV14
CDR3: ARAGTAYEQY

D: TRBD2
V: TRBV5-1
CDR3: ASRGVAGDNEQF